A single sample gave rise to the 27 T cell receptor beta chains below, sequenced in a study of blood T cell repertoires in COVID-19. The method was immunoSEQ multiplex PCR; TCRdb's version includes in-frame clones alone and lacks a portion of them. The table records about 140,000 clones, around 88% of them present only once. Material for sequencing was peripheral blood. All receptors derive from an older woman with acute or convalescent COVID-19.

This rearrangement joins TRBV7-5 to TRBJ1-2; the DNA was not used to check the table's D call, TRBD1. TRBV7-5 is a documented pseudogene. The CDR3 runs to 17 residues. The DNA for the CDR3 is TGTGCCAGAAGCTTAGTCAGGGGTGGCAGGAGAGATTATGGCTACACCTTC. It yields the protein CARSLVRGGRRDYGYTF.

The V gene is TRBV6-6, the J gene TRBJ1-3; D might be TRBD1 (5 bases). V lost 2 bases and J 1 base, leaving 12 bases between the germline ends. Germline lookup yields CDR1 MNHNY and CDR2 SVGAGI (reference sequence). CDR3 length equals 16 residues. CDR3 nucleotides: TGTGCCAGCAGTTACACGCCTCAGGGATCTGGAAACACCATATATTTT. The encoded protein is CASSYTPQGSGNTIYF.

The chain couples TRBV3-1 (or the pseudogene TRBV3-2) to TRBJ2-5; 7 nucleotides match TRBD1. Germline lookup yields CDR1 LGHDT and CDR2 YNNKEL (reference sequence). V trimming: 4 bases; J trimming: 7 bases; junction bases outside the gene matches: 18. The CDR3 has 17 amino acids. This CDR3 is CASSRMGQPPTMGTQYF. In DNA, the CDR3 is TGTGCCAGCAGCCGAATGGGACAGCCACCAACGATGGGGACCCAGTACTTC.

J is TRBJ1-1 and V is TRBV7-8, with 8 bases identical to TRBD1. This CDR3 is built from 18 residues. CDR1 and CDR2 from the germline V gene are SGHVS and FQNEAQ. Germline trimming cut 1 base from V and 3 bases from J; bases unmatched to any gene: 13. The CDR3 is CASSLGPAGGGSDTEAFF. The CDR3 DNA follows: TGTGCCAGCAGCTTAGGCCCAGCAGGGGGCGGTTCGGACACTGAAGCTTTCTTT.

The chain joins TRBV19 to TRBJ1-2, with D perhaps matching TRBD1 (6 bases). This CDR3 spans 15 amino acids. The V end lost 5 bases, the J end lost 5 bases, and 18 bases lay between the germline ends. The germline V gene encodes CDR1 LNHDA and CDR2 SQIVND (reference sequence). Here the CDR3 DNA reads TGTGCCAGTAGTGTCCACCCGGACAGAGGATATGGCTACACCTTC. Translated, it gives CASSVHPDRGYGYTF.

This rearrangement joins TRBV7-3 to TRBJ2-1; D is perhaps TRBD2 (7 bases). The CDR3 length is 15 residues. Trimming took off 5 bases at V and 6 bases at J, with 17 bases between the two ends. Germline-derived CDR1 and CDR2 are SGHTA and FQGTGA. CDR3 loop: CASSLPGGWGNEQFF. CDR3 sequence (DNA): TGTGCCAGCAGCCTACCGGGGGGCTGGGGCAATGAGCAGTTCTTC.

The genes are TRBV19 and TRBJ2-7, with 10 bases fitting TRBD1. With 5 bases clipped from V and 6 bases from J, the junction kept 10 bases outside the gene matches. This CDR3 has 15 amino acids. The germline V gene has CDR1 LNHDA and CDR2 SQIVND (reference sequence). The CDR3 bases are TGTGCCAGTAGTGACACCGGGACAGGGGATGGCGAGCAGTACTTC. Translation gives CASSDTGTGDGEQYF.

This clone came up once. DNA of the CDR3: TGTGCCAGCTCACCTCGGGCCAGGGTGGAAGAAAAACTGTTTTTT. It specifies CASSPRARVEEKLFF. The rearrangement uses TRBV18 and TRBJ1-4; possible D gene TRBD1, 5 bases. Germline V gene lookup returns CDR1 KGHSH and CDR2 LQKENI. This CDR3 region has 15 residues. Trimming stripped 3 bases from V and 8 bases from J, with 16 bases between.

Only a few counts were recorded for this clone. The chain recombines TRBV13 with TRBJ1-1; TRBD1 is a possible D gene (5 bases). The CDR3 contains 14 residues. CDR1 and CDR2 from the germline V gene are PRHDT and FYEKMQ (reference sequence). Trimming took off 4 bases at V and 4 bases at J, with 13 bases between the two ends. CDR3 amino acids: CASSSRQKGTEAFF. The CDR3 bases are TGTGCCAGCAGCTCCCGACAGAAAGGCACTGAAGCTTTCTTT.

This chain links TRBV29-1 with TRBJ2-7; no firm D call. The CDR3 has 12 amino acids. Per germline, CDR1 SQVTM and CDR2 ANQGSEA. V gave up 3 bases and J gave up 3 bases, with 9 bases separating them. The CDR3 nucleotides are TGCAGCGTTGAGCGGCAAGGCTACGAGCAGTACTTC. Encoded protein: CSVERQGYEQYF.

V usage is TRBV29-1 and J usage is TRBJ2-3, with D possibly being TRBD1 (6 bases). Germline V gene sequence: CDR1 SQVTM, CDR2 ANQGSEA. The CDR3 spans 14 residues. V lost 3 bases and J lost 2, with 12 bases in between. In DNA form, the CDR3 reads TGCAGCGTTGAGGGGGCATCCCACACAGATACGCAGTATTTT. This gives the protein CSVEGASHTDTQYF.

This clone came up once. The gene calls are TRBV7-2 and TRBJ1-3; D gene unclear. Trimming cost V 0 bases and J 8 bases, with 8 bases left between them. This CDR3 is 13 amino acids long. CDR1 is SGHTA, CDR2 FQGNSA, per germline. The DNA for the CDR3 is TGTGCCAGCAGCTTAGCGGGAGAGGACACCATATATTTT. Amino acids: CASSLAGEDTIYF.

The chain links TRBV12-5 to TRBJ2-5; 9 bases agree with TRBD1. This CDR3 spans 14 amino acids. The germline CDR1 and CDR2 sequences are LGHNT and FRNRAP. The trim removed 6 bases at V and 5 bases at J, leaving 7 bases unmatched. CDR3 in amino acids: CASGLQGATETQYF. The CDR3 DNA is TGTGCTAGTGGCCTACAGGGGGCAACGGAGACCCAGTACTTC.

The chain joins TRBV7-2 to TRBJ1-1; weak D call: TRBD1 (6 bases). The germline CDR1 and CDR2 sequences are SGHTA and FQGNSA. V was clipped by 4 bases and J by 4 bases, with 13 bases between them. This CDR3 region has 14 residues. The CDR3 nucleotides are TGTGCCAGCAGCTCCAGGGGCGAGAGCACTGAAGCTTTCTTT. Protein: CASSSRGESTEAFF.

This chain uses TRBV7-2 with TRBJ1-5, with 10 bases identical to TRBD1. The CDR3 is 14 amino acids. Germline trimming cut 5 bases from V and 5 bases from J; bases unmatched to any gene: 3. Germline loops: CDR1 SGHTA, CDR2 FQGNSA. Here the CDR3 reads CASSVTGGDQPQHF. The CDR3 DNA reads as TGTGCCAGCAGCGTGACAGGGGGCGATCAGCCCCAGCATTTT.

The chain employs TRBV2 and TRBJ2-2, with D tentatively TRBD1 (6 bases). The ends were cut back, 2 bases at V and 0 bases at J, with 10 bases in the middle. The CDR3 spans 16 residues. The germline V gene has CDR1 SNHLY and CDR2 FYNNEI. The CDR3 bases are TGTGCCAGCAGTGAACAGGGGCTTTCGAACACCGGGGAGCTGTTTTTT. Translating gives CASSEQGLSNTGELFF. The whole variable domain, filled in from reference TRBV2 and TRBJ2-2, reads EPEVTQTPSHQVTQMGQEVILRCVPISNHLYFYWYRQILGQKVEFLVSFYNNEISEKSEIFDDQFSVERPDGSNFTLKIRSTKLEDSAMYFCASSEQGLSNTGELFFGEGSRLTVL.

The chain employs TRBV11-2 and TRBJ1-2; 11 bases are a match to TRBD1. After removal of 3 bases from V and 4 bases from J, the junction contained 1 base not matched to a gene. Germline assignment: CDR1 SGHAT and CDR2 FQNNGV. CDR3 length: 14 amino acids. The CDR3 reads CASSLGTGGYGYTF. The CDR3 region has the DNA TGTGCCAGCAGCTTGGGGACAGGGGGCTATGGCTACACCTTC.

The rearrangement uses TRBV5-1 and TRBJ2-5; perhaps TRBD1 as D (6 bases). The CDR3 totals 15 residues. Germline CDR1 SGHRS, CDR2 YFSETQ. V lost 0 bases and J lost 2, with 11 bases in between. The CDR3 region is CASSLAVGTQETQYF. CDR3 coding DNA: TGCGCCAGCAGCTTGGCCGTGGGGACACAAGAGACCCAGTACTTC.

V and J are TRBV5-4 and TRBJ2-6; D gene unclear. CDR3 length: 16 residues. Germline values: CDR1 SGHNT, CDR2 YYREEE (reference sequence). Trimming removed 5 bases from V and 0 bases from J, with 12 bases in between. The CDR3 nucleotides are TGTGCCAGCAGTTACCGAGTAGTCTCTGGGGCCAACGTCCTGACTTTC. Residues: CASSYRVVSGANVLTF.

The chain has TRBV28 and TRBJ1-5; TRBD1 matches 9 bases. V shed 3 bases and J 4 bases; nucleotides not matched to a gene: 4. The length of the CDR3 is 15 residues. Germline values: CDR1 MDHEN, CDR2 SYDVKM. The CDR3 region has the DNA TGTGCCAGCAGTTTCTCGGACAGGGGTAATCAGCCCCAGCATTTT. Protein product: CASSFSDRGNQPQHF.

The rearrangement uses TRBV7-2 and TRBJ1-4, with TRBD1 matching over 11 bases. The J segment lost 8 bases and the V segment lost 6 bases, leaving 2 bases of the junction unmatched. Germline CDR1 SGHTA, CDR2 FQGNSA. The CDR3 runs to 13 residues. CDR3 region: CASSRTGGEKLFF. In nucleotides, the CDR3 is TGTGCCAGCAGTCGGACAGGGGGCGAAAAACTGTTTTTT. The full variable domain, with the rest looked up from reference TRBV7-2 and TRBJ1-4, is GAGVSQSPSNKVTEKGKDVELRCDPISGHTALYWYRQSLGQGLEFLIYFQGNSAPDKSGLPSDRFSAERTGGSVSTLTIQRTQQEDSAVYLCASSRTGGEKLFFGSGTQLSVL.

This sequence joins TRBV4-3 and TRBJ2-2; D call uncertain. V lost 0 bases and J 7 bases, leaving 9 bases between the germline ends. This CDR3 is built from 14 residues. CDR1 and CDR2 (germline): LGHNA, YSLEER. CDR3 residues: CASSQDSWSGELFF. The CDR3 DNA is TGCGCCAGCAGCCAAGACTCCTGGAGCGGGGAGCTGTTTTTT.

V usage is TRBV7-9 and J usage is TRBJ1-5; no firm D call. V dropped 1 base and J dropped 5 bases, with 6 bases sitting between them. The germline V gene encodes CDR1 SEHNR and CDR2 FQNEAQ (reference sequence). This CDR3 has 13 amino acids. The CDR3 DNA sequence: TGTGCCAGCAGCTTAGTAGAACATCAGCCCCAGCATTTT. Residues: CASSLVEHQPQHF.

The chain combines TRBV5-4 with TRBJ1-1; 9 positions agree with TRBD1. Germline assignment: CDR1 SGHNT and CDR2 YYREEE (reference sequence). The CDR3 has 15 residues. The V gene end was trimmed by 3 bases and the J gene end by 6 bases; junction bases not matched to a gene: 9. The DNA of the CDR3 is TGTGCCAGCAGCTGGGGGGACAGGGAGATATCTGAAGCTTTCTTT. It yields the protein CASSWGDREISEAFF.

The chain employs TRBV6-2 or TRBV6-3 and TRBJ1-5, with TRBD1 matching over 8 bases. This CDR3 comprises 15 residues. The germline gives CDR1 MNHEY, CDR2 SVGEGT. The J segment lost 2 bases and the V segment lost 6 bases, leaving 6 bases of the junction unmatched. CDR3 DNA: TGTGCCAGCAGCCAGGGGGCGATTGGCAATCAGCCCCAGCATTTT. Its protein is CASSQGAIGNQPQHF.

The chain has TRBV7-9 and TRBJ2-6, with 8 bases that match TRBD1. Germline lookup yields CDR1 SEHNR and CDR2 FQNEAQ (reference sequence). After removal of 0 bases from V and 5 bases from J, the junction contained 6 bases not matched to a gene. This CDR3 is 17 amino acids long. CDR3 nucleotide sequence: TGTGCCAGCAGCTTAGCGTTCAGGGGGCGGAGGGCCAACGTCCTGACTTTC. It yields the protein CASSLAFRGRRANVLTF.

The CDR3 loop is CASSQVAVAGALTDTQYF. The CDR3 nucleotides are TGCGCCAGCAGCCAAGTTGCCGTAGCGGGGGCTCTCACAGATACGCAGTATTTT. V is TRBV4-3 and J is TRBJ2-3, with 9 nucleotides matching TRBD2. V lost 1 base and J lost 2; bases outside the gene matches: 10. Germline V gives CDR1 LGHNA, CDR2 YSLEER. The CDR3 is 18 amino acids.